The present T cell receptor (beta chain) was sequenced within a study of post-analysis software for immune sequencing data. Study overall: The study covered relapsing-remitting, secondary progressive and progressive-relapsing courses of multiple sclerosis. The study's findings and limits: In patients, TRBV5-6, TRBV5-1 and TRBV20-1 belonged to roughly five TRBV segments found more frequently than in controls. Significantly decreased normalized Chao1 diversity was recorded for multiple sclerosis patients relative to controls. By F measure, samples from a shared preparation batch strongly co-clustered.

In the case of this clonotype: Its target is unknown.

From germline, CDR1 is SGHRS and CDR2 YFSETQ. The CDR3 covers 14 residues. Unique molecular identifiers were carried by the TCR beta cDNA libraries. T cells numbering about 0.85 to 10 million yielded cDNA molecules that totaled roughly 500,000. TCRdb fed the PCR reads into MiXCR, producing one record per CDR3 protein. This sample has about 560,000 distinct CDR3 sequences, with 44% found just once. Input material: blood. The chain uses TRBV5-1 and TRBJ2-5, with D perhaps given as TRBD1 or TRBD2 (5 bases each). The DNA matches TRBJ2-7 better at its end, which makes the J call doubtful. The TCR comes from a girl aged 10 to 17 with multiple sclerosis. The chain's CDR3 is CASSPGTPKAEQYF. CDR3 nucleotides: TGCGCCAGCAGCCCCGGGACCCCCAAGGCCGAGCAGTACTTC.